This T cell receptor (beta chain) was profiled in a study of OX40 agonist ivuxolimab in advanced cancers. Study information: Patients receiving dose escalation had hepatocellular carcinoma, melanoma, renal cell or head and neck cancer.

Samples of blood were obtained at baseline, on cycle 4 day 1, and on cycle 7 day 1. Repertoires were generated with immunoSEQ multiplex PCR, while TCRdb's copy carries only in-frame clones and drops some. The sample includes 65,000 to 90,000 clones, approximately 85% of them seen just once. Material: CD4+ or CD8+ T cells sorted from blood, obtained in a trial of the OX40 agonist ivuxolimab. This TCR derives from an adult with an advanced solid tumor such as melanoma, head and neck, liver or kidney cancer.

In DNA form, the CDR3 reads TGTGCCAGCAGTTACAGGGATGAGACCCAGTACTTC. Its translation is CASSYRDETQYF. V usage is TRBV6-6 and J usage is TRBJ2-5; D unresolved. Germline V gives CDR1 MNHNY, CDR2 SVGAGI (reference sequence). CDR3 length: 12 amino acids. Trimming left V 2 bases short and J 5 bases short, with 6 bases between.